The next 6 T cell receptor beta chains were all read from a single sample in a study of T cell responses to AZD1222 COVID-19 vaccine. Clones were read by immunoSEQ multiplex PCR, and TCRdb kept only the in-frame ones, dropping some. The sample shows around 120,000 clones, 80% to 90% of them seen only once. Here the sequenced sample was peripheral blood, taken on day 0 of AZD1222 vaccination. These receptor sequences come from an adult in good health.

This chain joins TRBV14 and TRBJ2-2; no clear D. V lost 1 base and J lost 1, with 16 bases in between. This CDR3 contains 18 residues. Germline V CDR1 and CDR2: SGHDN, FVKESK. For the CDR3, the DNA is TGTGCCAGCAGCCAAGTGGCTACCGGCTTTGGGAACACCGGGGAGCTGTTTTTT. Encoded protein: CASSQVATGFGNTGELFF.

The J gene is TRBJ2-5, the V gene TRBV11-3; 9 bases fit TRBD1. Germline CDR1 reads SGHNT; CDR2 reads YENEEA. V was pared by 1 base and J by 4 bases, with 7 bases of the junction left unmatched. This CDR3 spans 16 amino acids. The CDR3 protein is CASSLGIGTGRETQYF. The CDR3 DNA is TGTGCCAGCAGCTTAGGGATCGGGACAGGGAGAGAGACCCAGTACTTC.

The chain uses TRBV7-2 and TRBJ1-6; D unresolved. Trimming left V 5 bases short and J 9 bases short, with 14 bases between. The CDR3 has 14 amino acids. In germline, CDR1 is SGHTA, CDR2 FQGNSA. CDR3 sequence: CASSPARGGSPLHF. The CDR3 DNA reads as TGTGCCAGCAGCCCAGCCCGGGGAGGTTCACCCCTCCACTTT. Looking up the rest from reference TRBV7-2 and TRBJ1-6 gives the full variable domain: GAGVSQSPSNKVTEKGKDVELRCDPISGHTALYWYRQSLGQGLEFLIYFQGNSAPDKSGLPSDRFSAERTGGSVSTLTIQRTQQEDSAVYLCASSPARGGSPLHFGNGTRLTVT.

CDR3 sequence: CASRGHFDSNQPQHF. The CDR3 region has the DNA TGCGCCAGCAGGGGGCATTTTGATAGCAATCAGCCCCAGCATTTT. The chain employs TRBV4-1 and TRBJ1-5, with a possible D match to TRBD1 (5 bases). This CDR3 comprises 15 residues. The germline V gene encodes CDR1 MGHRA and CDR2 YSYEKL. V lost 6 bases, J lost 0 bases, and 12 bases lay in between.

This clone was seen a single time. The rearrangement joins TRBV18 to TRBJ1-1, with D possibly TRBD1 on 6 matching bases. The CDR3 extends over 15 amino acids. The germline V gene encodes CDR1 KGHSH and CDR2 LQKENI. V gave up 4 bases and J gave up 0 bases, with 12 bases separating them. The DNA of the CDR3 is TGTGCCAGCTCACGGGGGCGGGACATGAACACTGAAGCTTTCTTT. Amino acids: CASSRGRDMNTEAFF. The full variable domain, with the rest looked up from reference TRBV18 and TRBJ1-1, is NAGVMQNPRHLVRRRGQEARLRCSPMKGHSHVYWYRQLPEEGLKFMVYLQKENIIDESGMPKERFSAEFPKEGPSILRIQQVVRGDSAAYFCASSRGRDMNTEAFFGQGTRLTVV.

The chain is built from TRBV12-2 and TRBJ2-5; TRBD1 was called by the table and not checked on the DNA. TRBV12-2 corresponds to a pseudogene. The CDR3 totals 17 residues. The CDR3 is CASRLTGAEGRQETQYF. In DNA, the CDR3 is TGTGCAAGTCGCTTAACAGGGGCCGAAGGGAGGCAAGAGACCCAGTACTTC.